The clone carrying this T cell receptor (beta chain) was seen many times. This sample stems from a study of beta chain features in type 1 diabetes. Study context: Similarity in age, gender and cell yields was seen between patients and healthy donors. Across every sample, around 100,000,000 sorted cells were examined in total.

Expressed TCRB transcripts got sequenced, as all isolated RNA was reverse transcribed. The method was immunoSEQ multiplex PCR; TCRdb's version includes in-frame clones alone and lacks a portion of them. The table lists 850,000 to 900,000 clones, roughly a sixth of them singletons, with 0.02% to 0.03% in the top ten. Trimming cost V 3 bases and J 5 bases, with 11 bases left between them. The CDR3 sequence is 14 residues long. CDR1 and CDR2 (germline): MDHEN, SYDVKM. The TCR sequence derives from a woman younger than 35 in good health. The rearrangement uses TRBV28 and TRBJ1-5; D is unresolved. Sequenced material: naive CD4+ T cells from blood. The chain's CDR3 is CASSFGVGDQPQHF. CDR3 in DNA: TGTGCCAGCAGTTTCGGGGTTGGGGATCAGCCCCAGCATTTT. Using reference TRBV28 and TRBJ1-5 for the parts outside the CDR3, the full variable domain is DVKVTQSSRYLVKRTGEKVFLECVQDMDHENMFWYRQDPGLGLRLIYFSYDVKMKEKGDIPEGYSVSREKKERFSLILESASTNQTSMYLCASSFGVGDQPQHFGDGTRLSIL.